Presented here are 13 T cell receptor beta chains from one specimen sequenced in a study of CD8 T cells in Susac syndrome. A quantity of roughly 0.5 to 1 ug RNA underwent reverse transcription using random hexamers. TCRdb re-analysed the immunoSEQ multiplex PCR reads in MiXCR, keeping a single row per CDR3 protein. The sample lists 50,000 to 60,000 distinct CDR3 sequences, around 94% seen once, with roughly 0.2% in the top ten. What was sequenced was CD8+ T cells from PBMCs. Every receptor here comes from a human donor in good health.

This chain connects TRBV9 to TRBJ2-1; 9 nucleotides agree with TRBD2. After removal of 3 bases from V and 3 bases from J, the junction contained 4 bases not matched to a gene. This CDR3 region has 15 residues. The germline gives CDR1 SGDLS, CDR2 YYNGEE. CDR3 DNA: TGTGCCAGCAGCGCCCGGACTAGCGTCTACAATGAGCAGTTCTTC. Its protein product is CASSARTSVYNEQFF.

The CDR3 nucleotides read TGTGCCAGCAGTTTCAACTGGGAAGCCAAAAACATTCAGTACTTC. This codes for CASSFNWEAKNIQYF. The chain links TRBV7-2 to TRBJ2-4; D is undetermined. Germline values: CDR1 SGHTA, CDR2 FQGNSA. The CDR3 totals 15 residues. V was cut by 6 bases and J by 0 bases, with 12 bases left in between.

The V and J genes are TRBV24-1 and TRBJ2-5; D gene ambiguous. Germline lookup yields CDR1 KGHDR and CDR2 SFDVKD. The CDR3 runs 12 residues. With 3 bases removed from V and 0 bases from J, the gap between germline ends came to 1 base. The DNA for the CDR3 is TGTGCCACCAGTGATCACCAAGAGACCCAGTACTTC. It translates to CATSDHQETQYF.

This clonotype appeared once. The CDR3 nucleotides are TGTGCCAGCAGCCAAGAACTCGGGGCGGGGTTGTCCCAGTACTTC. Encoded protein: CASSQELGAGLSQYF. The chain uses TRBV4-2 and TRBJ2-5; weak D call: TRBD2 (6 bases). The CDR3 loop spans 15 amino acids. Germline values: CDR1 LGHNA, CDR2 YNFKEQ. The ends were cut back, 0 bases at V and 9 bases at J, with 17 bases in the middle.

This clonotype was detected a few times. The rearrangement links TRBV19 to TRBJ1-1; a weak D match, TRBD1 (5 bases). Germline CDR1 LNHDA, CDR2 SQIVND (reference sequence). This CDR3 contains 13 residues. Trimming removed 5 bases at V and 4 bases at J, with 11 bases between. For the CDR3, the DNA is TGTGCCAGTAGTTTGGCGGGGGGCACTGAAGCTTTCTTT. Translating it yields CASSLAGGTEAFF.

This clonotype has a single count. The chain joins TRBV7-6 to TRBJ2-3; D is possibly TRBD1 (6 bases). The germline V gene has CDR1 SGHVS and CDR2 FNYEAQ. The CDR3 is 17 amino acids. V lost 5 bases and J 0 bases, leaving 18 bases between the germline ends. CDR3 region: CASSRNRRDTSTDTQYF. The CDR3 region has the DNA TGTGCCAGCAGCCGTAACCGTCGGGACACTAGCACAGATACGCAGTATTTT.

This clonotype has only one observation. The chain combines TRBV6-6 with TRBJ2-7, with a weak D call TRBD2 (6 bases). V was clipped by 7 bases and J by 6 bases, with 10 bases between them. The CDR3 extends over 11 amino acids. Germline V gene data show CDR1 as MNHNY and CDR2 as SVGAGI (reference sequence). CDR3 protein: CASKVGGEQYF. Written as DNA, the CDR3 is TGTGCCAGCAAGGTGGGGGGCGAGCAGTACTTC.

The V call is TRBV25-1, the J call TRBJ1-2; D is possibly TRBD1 (5 bases). Trimming removed 2 bases from V and 3 bases from J, with 7 bases in between. Looked up from germline, CDR1 is MGHDK and CDR2 is SYGVNS. This CDR3 is built from 13 residues. The CDR3 region has the DNA TGTGCCAGCAGTGAAACAGGCGACTATGGCTACACCTTC. This translates into CASSETGDYGYTF.

The CDR3 DNA reads as TGTGCCAGCAGTCAGGGGAGGAACACTGAAGCTTTCTTT. Protein: CASSQGRNTEAFF. The chain has TRBV6-5 and TRBJ1-1, with a weak D call TRBD1 (6 bases). V was clipped by 5 bases and J by 1 base, with 8 bases between them. There are 13 residues in the CDR3. Germline CDR1 MNHEY, CDR2 SVGAGI.

The chain carries TRBV9 and TRBJ2-5; D possibly corresponds to TRBD2 (6 bases). Germline V lookup: CDR1 SGDLS, CDR2 YYNGEE. There are 15 residues in the CDR3. V lost 4 bases and J 3 bases, leaving 16 bases between the germline ends. The chain's CDR3 is CASSSLLEGKETQYF. CDR3 bases: TGTGCCAGCAGCTCACTGTTGGAGGGGAAAGAGACCCAGTACTTC. The complete variable domain, with remaining parts taken from reference TRBV9 and TRBJ2-5, reads DSGVTQTPKHLITATGQRVTLRCSPRSGDLSVYWYQQSLDQGLQFLIQYYNGEERAKGNILERFSAQQFPDLHSELNLSSLELGDSALYFCASSSLLEGKETQYFGPGTRLLVL.

The chain employs TRBV4-1 and TRBJ2-1; TRBD2 aligns across 8 bases. Germline loops: CDR1 MGHRA, CDR2 YSYEKL. J was trimmed by 3 bases and V by 1 base; bases with no gene match: 5. The CDR3 consists of 16 residues. The CDR3 reads CASSQVGTSIYNEQFF. CDR3 in DNA: TGCGCCAGCAGCCAAGTCGGGACTAGTATCTACAATGAGCAGTTCTTC.

V is TRBV27 and J is TRBJ2-7; D is ambiguous. The CDR3 is 13 amino acids. Per the germline V gene, CDR1 is MNHEY and CDR2 is SMNVEV (reference sequence). Trimming cost V 6 bases and J 2 bases, with 11 bases left between them. The CDR3 DNA reads TGTGCCAGCAGCCTCAGCGTAACCTACGAGCAGTACTTC. This translates into CASSLSVTYEQYF.

The chain employs TRBV3-1 and TRBJ1-3, with D possibly matching TRBD1 (5 bases). Trimming shortened V by 7 bases and J by 2 bases, and 27 bases separated the two germline ends. Per germline, CDR1 LGHDT and CDR2 YNNKEL (reference sequence). This CDR3 is built from 19 residues. CDR3 amino acids: CASIGPGARVGAPGNTIYF. CDR3 in DNA: TGTGCCAGCATCGGCCCGGGAGCGCGAGTCGGGGCTCCTGGAAACACCATATATTTT.